This T cell receptor (beta chain) comes out of a study of vaccination and CD4 T cells after COVID-19. About the research overall: The stimulus for the cells was overlapping spike peptides derived from SARS-CoV-2, HCoV-NL63, HCoV-OC43 and HCoV-229E.

V was clipped by 3 bases and J by 5 bases, with 3 bases between them. Germline lookup yields CDR1 KGHDR and CDR2 SFDVKD. The CDR3 runs 12 residues. Treatment denoted: roughly 10-day PBMC culture with coronavirus spike peptide pools or control peptides (ViraFEST assay). First, ViraFEST expanded antigen-specific T cells with peptide pools, and next it sequenced the TCRs. The Oncomine TCR Beta short-read assay sequenced DNA from cultured CD4+ T cells. Once CD4+ T cells had been cultured, genomic DNA was extracted from them. TCRdb re-called the PCR reads through MiXCR, storing one row per CDR3 protein. The sample lists under 4,000 distinct CDR3 sequences, roughly 31% seen once, with roughly 30% in the top ten. Concerning this clonotype: Its antigen is not known.

J is TRBJ2-2 and V is TRBV24-1; D gene unclear. This receptor was obtained from a human donor who had recovered from COVID-19. Specimen: CD4+ T cells from blood, cultured in vitro. CDR3 coding DNA: TGTGCCACCAGTGATGAAACCGGGGAGCTGTTTTTT. It encodes CATSDETGELFF.